Listed below are T cell receptor beta chains from one sample, sequenced in a study of T cell responses to AZD1222 COVID-19 vaccine. Sequenced by immunoSEQ multiplex PCR; TCRdb stores in-frame clones only, minus some. The sample lists about 89,000 clones, around nine tenths occurring once. Sequenced material: peripheral blood, taken 28 days after the second AZD1222 dose. The receptors originated from an adult who received the AZD1222 COVID-19 vaccine. Each CDR3 is given with its conserved first and last residue. Each record gives: J gene, clone size, D gene, V gene, CDR3 DNA, CDR3 protein. A D gene is named only where the DNA matches it firmly. Clone size is shown for a subset of rows, as once, few, many or a class of expanded clone.

TRBJ1-5	NA	NA	TRBV24-1	TGTGCCACCAGTGACTGGGACGGGATGGGTCAGCCCCAGCATTTT	CATSDWDGMGQPQHF
TRBJ1-2	NA	NA	TRBV6-5	TGTGCCAGCAGTTACAGGGGATGGGCGTGGGGCTACACCTTC	CASSYRGWAWGYTF
TRBJ2-4	NA	NA	TRBV30	TGTGCCTTCAAACCCGACAGGGCCAAAAACATTCAGTACTTC	CAFKPDRAKNIQYF
TRBJ2-2	few	TRBD2	TRBV27	TGTGCCAGCAGTTTAGGGTTAGCGGGGGGGCCGGTCGGGGAGCTGTTTTTT	CASSLGLAGGPVGELFF
TRBJ1-6	NA	NA	TRBV6-5	TGTGCCAGCAGTTACTCGGTAGGGGGGAGAGGTTCACCCCTCCACTTT	CASSYSVGGRGSPLHF
TRBJ2-1	medium-sized	NA	TRBV12-2	TGTGCAAGTCGCTCCAGGCTGACTAGCGGCTACAATGAGCAGTTCTTC	CASRSRLTSGYNEQFF
TRBJ1-2	NA	NA	TRBV6-5	TGTGCCAGCAGTTACCGTGGGGGCTACACCTTC	CASSYRGGYTF
TRBJ1-4	NA	NA	TRBV5-1	TGCGCCAGCAGCTTGGGTGTGCAGACAACTAATGAAAAACTGTTTTTT	CASSLGVQTTNEKLFF
TRBJ2-1	NA	NA	TRBV28	TGTGCCAGCAGCGCAGCTATAACATACGAGCAGTTCTTC	CASSAAITYEQFF
TRBJ2-7	NA	NA	TRBV14	TGTGCCAGCAGCCGCGGGCGCGGCTACGAGCAGTACTTC	CASSRGRGYEQYF
TRBJ1-1	NA	NA	TRBV20-1	TGCAGTGCCCTCAAGAACACTGAAGCTTTCTTT	CSALKNTEAFF
TRBJ2-3	NA	NA	TRBV15	TGTGCCACCAGCAGAAACACAGATACGCAGTATTTT	CATSRNTDTQYF
TRBJ1-5	NA	NA	TRBV27	TGTGCCAGCAGTAGGCAGGGCAATCAGCCCCAGCATTTT	CASSRQGNQPQHF
TRBJ2-1	NA	NA	TRBV6-5	TGTGCCAGCGTACAGGGCAATGAGCAGTTCTTC	CASVQGNEQFF
TRBJ1-1	NA	TRBD1	TRBV6-1	TGTGCCAGCAGTGAACCCTGGGACAGGGGGCTAAACACTGAAGCTTTCTTT	CASSEPWDRGLNTEAFF
TRBJ1-5	NA	NA	TRBV6-4	TGTGCCAGCAGTGACTCCGCCGATAGCAATCAGCCCCAGCATTTT	CASSDSADSNQPQHF
TRBJ2-2	once	TRBD1	TRBV6-5	TGTGCCAGCGAACGGGACAGGGGGCGAACCGGGGAGCTGTTTTTT	CASERDRGRTGELFF
TRBJ2-1	NA	NA	TRBV6-5	TGTGCCAGCAGGTCCGACGGAAACTCCTACAATGAGCAGTTCTTC	CASRSDGNSYNEQFF
TRBJ1-5	NA	TRBD1	TRBV7-8	TGTGCCAGCAGCTTAGTGGGACAGGGGGTTGATCAGCCCCAGCATTTT	CASSLVGQGVDQPQHF
TRBJ1-4	NA	NA	TRBV6-1	TGTGCCAGCAGTGGAGCGACCTCCTCGACAGGATTAACTGAAAAACTGTTTTTT	CASSGATSSTGLTEKLFF
TRBJ2-7	NA	TRBD2	TRBV3-1/TRBV3-2	TGTGCCAGCAGCCAAGCTAGCGGGACCTTTTACGAGCAGTACTTC	CASSQASGTFYEQYF
TRBJ2-2	once	NA	TRBV9	TGTGCCAGCAGCGCGCCCCAGGGGGGTAGCACCGGGGAGCTGTTTTTT	CASSAPQGGSTGELFF
TRBJ2-2	NA	NA	TRBV20-1	TGCAGTGCTAGTCCCCGGCTACTTCCCGGGGAGCTGTTTTTT	CSASPRLLPGELFF
TRBJ1-6	NA	NA	TRBV3-1/TRBV3-2	TGTGCCAGCAGCCAAGTTGAATCACCCCTCCACTTT	CASSQVESPLHF
TRBJ2-1	NA	TRBD2	TRBV4-2	TGTGCCAGCAGCCTTACAGAGAGGTCTAGCGGGAGCAATGAGCAGTTCTTC	CASSLTERSSGSNEQFF
TRBJ2-2	NA	NA	TRBV4-2	TGTGCCAGCAGCCAGGGTAGAGGCGGGGAGCTGTTTTTT	CASSQGRGGELFF
TRBJ2-2	NA	NA	TRBV4-1	TGCGCCAGCAGTTTATCCCAGGGGGGGACGAACACCGGGGAGCTGTTTTTT	CASSLSQGGTNTGELFF
TRBJ2-6	NA	NA	TRBV7-2	TGTGCCAGCAGCTTCCGGGTGTCTGGGGCCAACGTCCTGACTTTC	CASSFRVSGANVLTF
TRBJ1-1	NA	NA	TRBV28	TGTGCCAGCAGTTGGGGAGGCGTGAACACTGAAGCTTTCTTT	CASSWGGVNTEAFF
TRBJ1-1	once	NA	TRBV12-3/TRBV12-4	TGTGCCAGCAGTTTAGAGTCCCCGCGAGAAGCTTTCTTT	CASSLESPREAFF
TRBJ1-1	NA	TRBD1	TRBV30	TGTGCCTGGAGTGTAAGTCGGGGACAGGGGAACACTGAAGCTTTCTTT	CAWSVSRGQGNTEAFF
TRBJ2-6	NA	TRBD1	TRBV19	TGTGCCAGTAGTATGGAGACAGGGGGCCCTGCCAACGTCCTGACTTTC	CASSMETGGPANVLTF
TRBJ1-1	once	NA	TRBV7-2	TGTGCCAGCAGCTTCTCCCACATGAACACTGAAGCTTTCTTT	CASSFSHMNTEAFF
TRBJ1-3	NA	NA	TRBV30	TGTGCCTGGAGTCTAGGGAGCTCTGGAAACACCATATATTTT	CAWSLGSSGNTIYF
TRBJ2-1	once	NA	TRBV3-1/TRBV3-2	TGTGCCAGCAGCCATCACCCGACTGCCGGCTCCTACAATGAGCAGTTCTTC	CASSHHPTAGSYNEQFF
TRBJ2-7	NA	NA	TRBV5-5	TGTGCCAGCAGCCTACGAACAGGGCGAGAGCAGTACTTC	CASSLRTGREQYF
TRBJ1-5	NA	NA	TRBV16	TGTGCCAGCAGCCAACACAAATTCGATCAGCCCCAGCATTTT	CASSQHKFDQPQHF
TRBJ1-2	once	NA	TRBV5-4	TGTGCCAGCAGCTTGGGACATAACTATGGCTACACCTTC	CASSLGHNYGYTF
TRBJ2-2	NA	NA	TRBV5-1	TGCGCCAGCAGCGGGATAGCGAACACCGGGGAGCTGTTTTTT	CASSGIANTGELFF
TRBJ2-2	NA	TRBD1	TRBV2	TGTGCCAGCAGTGATGGACAGGGCGTACGGATGAACACCGGGGAGCTGTTTTTT	CASSDGQGVRMNTGELFF
TRBJ1-3	once	TRBD1	TRBV3-1/TRBV3-2	TGTGCCAGCAGCCAAGGCGCCGGGACAGTCGTCTCTGGAAACACCATATATTTT	CASSQGAGTVVSGNTIYF
TRBJ2-7	NA	NA	TRBV5-1	TGCGCCAGCAGCCCTATTGGCACAGCCTCCTACGAGCAGTACTTC	CASSPIGTASYEQYF
TRBJ1-2	NA	NA	TRBV30	TGTGCCTGGAGTGTAAGGCGGCGGGGAGTATATGGCTACACCTTC	CAWSVRRRGVYGYTF
TRBJ1-2	NA	NA	TRBV7-9	TGTGCCAGCAGCCGGGGGGACCCAGGCTACACCTTC	CASSRGDPGYTF
TRBJ2-1	NA	TRBD2	TRBV14	TGTGCCAGCAGCCAACTAGCGGGAAACTACAATGAGCAGTTCTTC	CASSQLAGNYNEQFF
TRBJ1-2	NA	NA	TRBV6-5	TGTGCCAGCAGGGGGACCTATTATAACTATGGCTACACCTTC	CASRGTYYNYGYTF
TRBJ1-1	NA	NA	TRBV28	TGTGCCAGCCCTTCCAGAGGGGACCCCGCGGGGACTGAAGCTTTCTTT	CASPSRGDPAGTEAFF
TRBJ2-7	NA	NA	TRBV5-6	TGTGCCAGCAGCCCACCGTCGCGCAGAGGCGAGCAGTACTTC	CASSPPSRRGEQYF
TRBJ1-1	NA	NA	TRBV18	TGTGCCAGCTCACCACAGGAGTTTGTGTTGAACACTGAAGCTTTCTTT	CASSPQEFVLNTEAFF
TRBJ2-3	NA	TRBD1	TRBV7-9	TGTGCCAGCAGCCCCGGGACAGGGGGGGATACGCAGTATTTT	CASSPGTGGDTQYF
TRBJ1-4	once	TRBD1	TRBV5-4	TGTGCCAGCAGCATTGGGACAGGGCACGAAAAACTGTTTTTT	CASSIGTGHEKLFF